These T cell receptor beta chains were read from a single sample in a study of cytomegalovirus exposure and HLA in healthy donors. Sequencing used immunoSEQ multiplex PCR; TCRdb keeps in-frame clones, though not all of them. The top ten hold approximately 1.8% of the sample, which has approximately 130,000 clones, less than 80% seen once. The source material was PBMCs. Receptors were obtained from a female donor in good health and CMV-seropositive. Each CDR3 is given with its conserved first and last residue. Each record gives: V gene, clone size, J gene, D gene, CDR3 protein, CDR3 DNA. The D gene is left open where the match is weak. Where a row states a size, it is once, few, many or the class of an expanded clone; other rows omit it.

TRBV6-6	.	TRBJ2-7	.	CASNSGRDAYEQYF	TGTGCCAGCAACTCGGGCAGGGATGCCTACGAGCAGTACTTC
TRBV5-6	.	TRBJ1-2	TRBD1	CASSGTVQKTGGYTF	TGTGCCAGCTCTGGGACAGTACAAAAAACGGGTGGCTACACCTTC
TRBV6-6	.	TRBJ2-5	.	CATSGDQETQYF	TGTGCCACATCGGGGGACCAAGAGACCCAGTACTTC
TRBV5-4	.	TRBJ2-4	.	CASSFSIRPKEGGAKNIQYF	TGTGCCAGCAGCTTTTCTATTCGCCCAAAAGAGGGGGGGGCCAAAAACATTCAGTACTTC
TRBV2	.	TRBJ2-7	.	CATGAGSPAYEQYF	TGTGCCACTGGGGCGGGATCGCCCGCCTACGAGCAGTACTTC
TRBV7-3	once	TRBJ2-3	TRBD2	CASSPTGGGDTQYF	TGTGCCAGCAGCCCAACCGGGGGGGGTGATACGCAGTATTTT
TRBV9	.	TRBJ2-3	TRBD2	CASSKAGGRGDTQYF	TGTGCCAGCAGCAAAGCGGGGGGGCGCGGAGATACGCAGTATTTT
TRBV28	few	TRBJ1-5	.	CASSFAGGRNQPQHF	TGTGCCAGCAGTTTCGCCGGGGGACGCAATCAGCCCCAGCATTTT
TRBV4-1	once	TRBJ1-2	.	CASSQAETANYGYTF	TGCGCCAGCAGCCAAGCGGAGACAGCTAACTATGGCTACACCTTC
TRBV14	.	TRBJ1-5	.	CASSQGANQPQHF	TGTGCCAGCAGCCAGGGGGCTAATCAGCCCCAGCATTTT
TRBV11-3	.	TRBJ2-7	.	CASSLAREESSYEQYF	TGTGCCAGCAGCTTAGCCCGGGAAGAGAGCTCCTACGAGCAGTACTTC
TRBV7-9	once	TRBJ2-3	TRBD2	CASSLPGGMTDTQYF	TGTGCCAGCAGCTTACCGGGAGGGATGACAGATACGCAGTATTTT
TRBV29-1	.	TRBJ2-1	.	CSVRTDYNEQFF	TGCAGCGTAAGGACAGATTACAATGAGCAGTTCTTC
TRBV30	.	TRBJ1-5	.	CAWSLSSNQPQHF	TGTGCCTGGAGCCTAAGTAGCAATCAGCCCCAGCATTTT
TRBV21-1	.	TRBJ1-2	.	CASSKPGQGYRRLLSANYGYTF	TGTGCCAGCAGTAAACCGGGACAGGGGTATCGTCGACTCCTTTCAGCTAACTATGGCTACACCTTC
TRBV27	.	TRBJ2-3	TRBD2	CASSHRLAGGTDTQYF	TGTGCCAGCAGTCACAGACTAGCGGGGGGCACAGATACGCAGTATTTT
TRBV28	few	TRBJ1-2	TRBD1	CASSLLGQGGYTF	TGTGCCAGCAGTTTGCTTGGACAGGGTGGCTACACCTTC
TRBV7-2	.	TRBJ2-3	.	CASSLGSNRDTQYF	TGTGCCAGCAGTCTAGGAAGTAATAGGGATACGCAGTATTTT
TRBV7-9	.	TRBJ1-2	TRBD1	CASSQTGNYGYTF	TGTGCCAGCAGCCAGACAGGGAACTATGGCTACACCTTC
TRBV10-2	.	TRBJ1-3	TRBD1	CATDRGPGFGNTIYF	TGCGCCACCGACAGGGGGCCAGGGTTTGGAAACACCATATATTTT
TRBV9	.	TRBJ2-1	TRBD2	CASSTSGREYNEQFF	TGTGCCAGCAGCACAAGCGGGAGGGAATACAATGAGCAGTTCTTC
TRBV5-1	.	TRBJ1-2	.	CASSLPSGNYGYTF	TGCGCCAGCAGCTTGCCGTCAGGAAACTATGGCTACACCTTC
TRBV6-6	once	TRBJ1-1	.	CASSYSPLRGAFF	TGTGCCAGCAGTTACTCCCCGTTAAGAGGGGCTTTCTTT
TRBV18	once	TRBJ2-7	TRBD2	CASSPGLAGAYEQYF	TGTGCCAGCTCACCAGGACTAGCGGGAGCCTACGAGCAGTACTTC
TRBV5-6	few	TRBJ2-7	.	CASSLYRRPKEQYF	TGTGCCAGCAGCTTGTATAGGAGACCGAAGGAGCAGTACTTC
TRBV5-4	few	TRBJ1-2	.	CASSLASTEANYGYTF	TGTGCCAGCAGCTTGGCTTCGACAGAAGCTAACTATGGCTACACCTTC
TRBV25-1	.	TRBJ2-5	TRBD2	CASSVGLAGAETQYF	TGTGCCAGCAGTGTAGGACTAGCGGGAGCAGAGACCCAGTACTTC
TRBV5-1	.	TRBJ1-5	TRBD1	CASRPGTGEDQPQHF	TGCGCCAGCAGGCCCGGGACAGGGGAGGATCAGCCCCAGCATTTT
TRBV6-5	.	TRBJ2-7	.	CASSYGRTYEQYF	TGTGCCAGCAGTTACGGCAGAACCTACGAGCAGTACTTC
TRBV29-1	.	TRBJ2-3	TRBD2	CSVGLAVITDTQYF	TGCAGCGTTGGTCTAGCGGTTATCACAGATACGCAGTATTTT
TRBV2	.	TRBJ2-5	.	CASSERTVQETQYF	TGTGCCAGCAGTGAAAGGACTGTACAAGAGACCCAGTACTTC
TRBV5-6	.	TRBJ1-2	.	CASSLGDYGYTF	TGTGCCAGCAGCTTAGGGGACTATGGCTACACCTTC
TRBV15	.	TRBJ2-6	.	CATSRDHGGKSGANVLTF	TGTGCCACCAGCAGAGATCACGGAGGGAAGTCTGGGGCCAACGTCCTGACTTTC
TRBV16	.	TRBJ1-1	TRBD1	CASSRFDRGRTEAFF	TGTGCCAGCAGCCGCTTCGACAGGGGGCGCACTGAAGCTTTCTTT
TRBV30	.	TRBJ2-3	.	CAWSPQLWSSTDTQYF	TGTGCCTGGAGTCCGCAACTTTGGTCTAGCACAGATACGCAGTATTTT
TRBV6-4	.	TRBJ2-2	.	CASSVGQGRTGELFF	TGTGCCAGCAGTGTTGGCCAGGGCCGCACCGGGGAGCTGTTTTTT
TRBV6-5	.	TRBJ2-7	TRBD1	CASGQVSYEQYF	TGTGCCAGCGGACAGGTCTCCTACGAGCAGTACTTC
TRBV28	.	TRBJ1-1	.	CASSRLPDSTKAFF	TGTGCCAGCAGCCGCCTCCCGGACAGTACTAAAGCTTTCTTT
TRBV10-2	.	TRBJ2-5	.	CASSRDSQETQYF	TGCGCCAGCAGTCGGGACTCCCAAGAGACCCAGTACTTC
TRBV7-9	few	TRBJ1-2	TRBD1	CASSAGQGIGYTF	TGTGCCAGCAGCGCGGGACAGGGTATCGGCTACACCTTC
TRBV9	.	TRBJ1-1	TRBD1	CASSARQGSTTEAFF	TGTGCCAGCAGCGCCAGACAGGGGTCGACCACTGAAGCTTTCTTT
TRBV25-1	.	TRBJ2-7	.	CASSEWGEGSYEQYF	TGTGCCAGCAGTGAATGGGGGGAAGGCTCCTACGAGCAGTACTTC
TRBV11-2	.	TRBJ2-5	.	CASSLDTGHETQYF	TGTGCCAGCAGCTTAGATACAGGCCATGAGACCCAGTACTTC
TRBV11-2	.	TRBJ2-5	TRBD1	CASSLDRGQTQYF	TGTGCCAGCAGCCTCGACAGGGGTCAGACCCAGTACTTC
TRBV19	.	TRBJ1-6	.	CASSIGGGVNSPLHF	TGTGCCAGTAGTATAGGTGGAGGGGTTAATTCACCCCTCCACTTT
TRBV7-2	.	TRBJ2-7	TRBD1	CASSHQGQGNYEQYF	TGTGCCAGCAGCCACCAGGGACAGGGTAACTACGAGCAGTACTTC
TRBV6-6	.	TRBJ2-3	.	CASSLARATDTQYF	TGTGCCAGCAGCCTAGCTAGGGCCACAGATACGCAGTATTTT
TRBV9	.	TRBJ2-5	TRBD1	CASSASGTDQETQYF	TGTGCCAGCAGCGCGTCCGGGACAGATCAAGAGACCCAGTACTTC
TRBV5-4	.	TRBJ2-3	TRBD2	CASSPLLAGTDTQYF	TGTGCCAGCAGCCCTTTACTAGCGGGCACAGATACGCAGTATTTT
TRBV6-5	few	TRBJ1-1	.	CASKRGTEAFF	TGTGCCAGCAAAAGGGGGACTGAAGCTTTCTTT
TRBV5-1	once	TRBJ2-5	TRBD2	CASSLVRGDETQYF	TGCGCCAGCAGCTTGGTGCGGGGGGACGAGACCCAGTACTTC
TRBV6-6	.	TRBJ2-3	.	CASSYSAVEDTQYF	TGTGCCAGCAGTTACTCGGCGGTTGAAGATACGCAGTATTTT